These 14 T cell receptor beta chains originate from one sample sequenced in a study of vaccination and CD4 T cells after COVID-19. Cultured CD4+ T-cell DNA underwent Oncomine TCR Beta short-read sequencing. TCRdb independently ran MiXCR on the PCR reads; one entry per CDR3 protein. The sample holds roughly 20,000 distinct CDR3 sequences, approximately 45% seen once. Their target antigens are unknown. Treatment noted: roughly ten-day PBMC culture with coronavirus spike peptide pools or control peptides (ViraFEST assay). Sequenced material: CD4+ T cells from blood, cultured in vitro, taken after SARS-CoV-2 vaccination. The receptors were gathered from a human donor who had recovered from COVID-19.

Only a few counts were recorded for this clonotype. The CDR3 region has the DNA TGTGCCAGCAAGTTACGGATCCGCCAGCCCCAGCATTTT. It yields the protein CASKLRIRQPQHF. V gene TRBV27 combines with J gene TRBJ1-5; the D is unclear. CDR3 size: 13 residues. CDR1 is MNHEY and CDR2 is SMNVEV in the germline V gene (reference sequence). With 7 bases removed from V and 7 bases from J, the gap between germline ends came to 14 bases.

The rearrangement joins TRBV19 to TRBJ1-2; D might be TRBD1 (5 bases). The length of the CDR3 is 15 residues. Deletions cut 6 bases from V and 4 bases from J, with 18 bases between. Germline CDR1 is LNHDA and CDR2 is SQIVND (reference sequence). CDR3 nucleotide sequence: TGTGCCAGTAGCACTAATAGGGGATCACCCTATGGCTACACCTTC. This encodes CASSTNRGSPYGYTF.

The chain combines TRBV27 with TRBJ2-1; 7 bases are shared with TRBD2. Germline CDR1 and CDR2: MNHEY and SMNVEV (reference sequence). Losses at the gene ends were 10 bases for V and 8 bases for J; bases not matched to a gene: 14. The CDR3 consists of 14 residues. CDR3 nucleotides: TGTGCCACCCCATTGGGCGGGAGATATGATGAGCAGTTCTTC. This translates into CATPLGGRYDEQFF.

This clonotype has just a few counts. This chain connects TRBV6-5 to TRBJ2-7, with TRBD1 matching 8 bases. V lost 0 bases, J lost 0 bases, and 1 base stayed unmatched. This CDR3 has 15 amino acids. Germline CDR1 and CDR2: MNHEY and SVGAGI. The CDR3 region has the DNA TGTGCCAGCAGTTACTCGACAGGGGTCTCCTACGAGCAGTACTTC. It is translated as CASSYSTGVSYEQYF.

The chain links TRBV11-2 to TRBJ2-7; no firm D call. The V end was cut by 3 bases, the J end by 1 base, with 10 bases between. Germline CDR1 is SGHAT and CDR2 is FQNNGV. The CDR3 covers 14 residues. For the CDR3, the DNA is TGTGCCAGCAGCTTTCTCTCTGGATCCTACGAGCAGTACTTC. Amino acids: CASSFLSGSYEQYF. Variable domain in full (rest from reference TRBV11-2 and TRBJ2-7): EAGVAQSPRYKIIEKRQSVAFWCNPISGHATLYWYQQILGQGPKLLIQFQNNGVVDDSQLPKDRFSAERLKGVDSTLKIQPAKLEDSAVYLCASSFLSGSYEQYFGPGTRLTVT.

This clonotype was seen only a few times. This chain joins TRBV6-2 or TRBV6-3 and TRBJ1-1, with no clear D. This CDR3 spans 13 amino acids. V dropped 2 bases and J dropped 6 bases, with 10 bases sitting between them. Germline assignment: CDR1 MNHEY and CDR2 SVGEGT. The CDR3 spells CASSYAGQAEAFF. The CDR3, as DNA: TGTGCCAGCAGTTACGCCGGTCAGGCTGAAGCTTTCTTT.

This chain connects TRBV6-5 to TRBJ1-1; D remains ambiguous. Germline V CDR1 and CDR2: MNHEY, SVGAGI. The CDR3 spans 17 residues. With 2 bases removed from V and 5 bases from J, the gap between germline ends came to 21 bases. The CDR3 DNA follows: TGTGCCAGCAGTTACGGGATTCCGGGCTCGGGAGGGACTGAAGCTTTCTTT. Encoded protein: CASSYGIPGSGGTEAFF.

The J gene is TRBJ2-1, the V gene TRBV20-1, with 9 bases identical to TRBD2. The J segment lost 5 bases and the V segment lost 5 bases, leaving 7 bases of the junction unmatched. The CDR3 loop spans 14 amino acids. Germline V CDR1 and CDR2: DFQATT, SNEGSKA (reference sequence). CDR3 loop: CSAWSGGSNNEQFF. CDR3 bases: TGCAGTGCTTGGAGCGGGGGGTCCAACAATGAGCAGTTCTTC.

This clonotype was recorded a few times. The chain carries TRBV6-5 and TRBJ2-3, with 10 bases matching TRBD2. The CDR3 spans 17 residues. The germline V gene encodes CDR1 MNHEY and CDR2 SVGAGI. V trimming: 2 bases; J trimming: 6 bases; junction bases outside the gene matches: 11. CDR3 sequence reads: CASSYGIAGGRLDTQYF. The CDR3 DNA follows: TGTGCCAGCAGTTACGGAATAGCGGGGGGTCGGCTGGATACGCAGTATTTT.

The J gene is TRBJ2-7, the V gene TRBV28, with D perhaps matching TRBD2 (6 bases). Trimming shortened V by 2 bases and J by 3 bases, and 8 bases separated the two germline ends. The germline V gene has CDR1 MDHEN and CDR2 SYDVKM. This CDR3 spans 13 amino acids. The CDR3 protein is CASSLAGYYEQYF. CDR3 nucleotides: TGTGCCAGCAGTTTAGCGGGATACTACGAGCAGTACTTC.

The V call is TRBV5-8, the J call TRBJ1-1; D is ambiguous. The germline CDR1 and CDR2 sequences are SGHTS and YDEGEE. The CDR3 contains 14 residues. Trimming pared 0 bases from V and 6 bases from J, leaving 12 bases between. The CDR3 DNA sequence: TGTGCCAGCAGCTTGGTAGGTGTAATGGCTGAAGCTTTCTTT. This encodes CASSLVGVMAEAFF.

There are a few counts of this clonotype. In DNA form, the CDR3 reads TGTGCCAGCAGCTTATCAGTAGTGGGCAGATCCTACGAGCAGTACTTC. Its protein product is CASSLSVVGRSYEQYF. The V call is TRBV7-8, the J call TRBJ2-7; the D is unclear. The CDR3 covers 16 residues. Deletions cut 2 bases from V and 1 base from J, with 15 bases between. From germline, CDR1 is SGHVS and CDR2 FQNEAQ.

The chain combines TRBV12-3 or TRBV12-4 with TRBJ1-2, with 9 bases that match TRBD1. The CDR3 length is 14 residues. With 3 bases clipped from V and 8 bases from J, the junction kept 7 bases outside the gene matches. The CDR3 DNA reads TGTGCCAGCAGTTTCACCGGGACAGGGCACGGCTACACCTTC. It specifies CASSFTGTGHGYTF.

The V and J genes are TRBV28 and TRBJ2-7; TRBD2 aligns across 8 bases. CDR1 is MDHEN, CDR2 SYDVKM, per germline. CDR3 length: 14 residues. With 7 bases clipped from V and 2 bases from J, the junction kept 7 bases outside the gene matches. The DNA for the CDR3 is TGTGCCAGCATTCCGGCTAGCGGGCCCTACGAGCAGTACTTC. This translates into CASIPASGPYEQYF.